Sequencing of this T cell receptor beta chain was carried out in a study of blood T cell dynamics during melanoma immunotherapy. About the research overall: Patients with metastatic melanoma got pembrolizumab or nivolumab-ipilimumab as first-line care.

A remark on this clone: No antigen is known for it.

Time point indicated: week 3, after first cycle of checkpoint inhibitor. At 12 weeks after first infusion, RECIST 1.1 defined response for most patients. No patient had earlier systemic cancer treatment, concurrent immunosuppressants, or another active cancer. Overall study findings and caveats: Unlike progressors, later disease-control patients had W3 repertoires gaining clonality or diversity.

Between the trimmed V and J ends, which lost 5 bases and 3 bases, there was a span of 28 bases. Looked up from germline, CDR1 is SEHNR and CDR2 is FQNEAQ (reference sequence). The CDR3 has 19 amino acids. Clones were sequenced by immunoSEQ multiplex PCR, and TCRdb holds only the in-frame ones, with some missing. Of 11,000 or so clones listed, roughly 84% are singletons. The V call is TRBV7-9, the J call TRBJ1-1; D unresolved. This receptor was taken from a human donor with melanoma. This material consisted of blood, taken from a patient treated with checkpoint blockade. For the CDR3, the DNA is TGTGCCAGCAGCCGCCTAAAAACCATGACCCAATCCCAGGACACTGAAGCTTTCTTT. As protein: CASSRLKTMTQSQDTEAFF.